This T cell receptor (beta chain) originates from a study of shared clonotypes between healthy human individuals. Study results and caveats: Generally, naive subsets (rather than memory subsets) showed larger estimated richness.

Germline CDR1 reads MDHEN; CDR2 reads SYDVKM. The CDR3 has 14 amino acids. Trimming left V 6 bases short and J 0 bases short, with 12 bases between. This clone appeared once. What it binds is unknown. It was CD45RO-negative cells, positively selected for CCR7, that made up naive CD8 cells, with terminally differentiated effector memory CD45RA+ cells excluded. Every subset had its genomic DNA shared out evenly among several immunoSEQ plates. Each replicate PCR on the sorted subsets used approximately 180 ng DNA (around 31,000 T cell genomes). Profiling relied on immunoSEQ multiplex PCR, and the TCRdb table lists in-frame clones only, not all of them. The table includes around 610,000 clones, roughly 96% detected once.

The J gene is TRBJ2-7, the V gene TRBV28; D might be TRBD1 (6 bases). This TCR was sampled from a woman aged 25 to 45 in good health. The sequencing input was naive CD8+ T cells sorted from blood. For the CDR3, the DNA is TGTGCCAGCAGAGAAAGGGGGAGCTCCTACGAGCAGTACTTC. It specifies CASRERGSSYEQYF.